The 26 T cell receptor beta chains in this list originate from one sample, sequenced in a study of beta chain features in type 1 diabetes. Of the isolated RNA, all was reverse transcribed, and so the sequenced material was expressed TCRB transcripts. Sequencing was performed with immunoSEQ multiplex PCR; in TCRdb, only in-frame clones are kept and a portion is missing. The data show around 450,000 clones, with about an eighth seen just once and 0.04% to 0.05% held by the top ten. The specimen sequenced was naive CD4+ T cells from blood. The receptors derive from a woman in her late teens or twenties in good health.

The table lists this clone with a few counts. V is TRBV7-9 and J is TRBJ2-4; a possible D gene is TRBD2 (6 bases). Per germline, CDR1 SEHNR and CDR2 FQNEAQ (reference sequence). Between the trimmed V and J ends, which lost 1 base and 4 bases, there was a span of 14 bases. The CDR3 length is 16 residues. The CDR3 loop reads CASSLVSLASKNIQYF. As DNA, the CDR3 is TGTGCCAGCAGCTTAGTGAGCCTAGCGAGTAAAAACATTCAGTACTTC.

This clone was detected a few times. V and J are TRBV11-2 and TRBJ2-1; D may be TRBD1 or TRBD2 (6 bases each). V was shortened by 5 bases and J by 6 bases, with 29 bases between the two germline ends. The CDR3 runs to 19 residues. Per germline, CDR1 SGHAT and CDR2 FQNNGV. CDR3 loop: CASSLRGAGAAPRGNEQFF. Written as DNA, the CDR3 is TGTGCCAGCAGCCTAAGGGGGGCAGGGGCTGCCCCCCGCGGCAATGAGCAGTTCTTC.

The sample holds a few counts of this clone. CDR3 protein: CASSLNSLNTEAFF. In DNA, the CDR3 is TGTGCCAGCAGCTTGAACAGCTTGAACACTGAAGCTTTCTTT. The chain has TRBV5-6 and TRBJ1-1; D not certain. The CDR3 consists of 14 residues. Germline CDR1 and CDR2: SGHDT and YYEEEE. V was cut by 1 base and J by 0 bases, with 7 bases left in between.

This clone showed up just a few times. The chain combines TRBV7-2 with TRBJ1-2, with 7 bases aligning to TRBD1. V was clipped by 0 bases and J by 2 bases; unmatched bases: 3. The germline CDR1 and CDR2 sequences are SGHTA and FQGNSA. The CDR3 is 15 residues long. The CDR3 DNA follows: TGTGCCAGCAGCTTAGCACAGGGGCAGAACTATGGCTACACCTTC. Its protein is CASSLAQGQNYGYTF. Drawing the rest from reference TRBV7-2 and TRBJ1-2, the complete variable domain is GAGVSQSPSNKVTEKGKDVELRCDPISGHTALYWYRQSLGQGLEFLIYFQGNSAPDKSGLPSDRFSAERTGGSVSTLTIQRTQQEDSAVYLCASSLAQGQNYGYTFGSGTRLTVV.

Comment on this clone: This specimen includes other DNA sequences encoding the same CDR3. CDR3 in DNA: TGCAGCGTTGAAACTGGGGCCAACGTCCTGACTTTC. This encodes CSVETGANVLTF. V gene TRBV29-1 combines with J gene TRBJ2-6; no firm D call. Germline CDR1 is SQVTM and CDR2 is ANQGSEA. The CDR3 sequence is 12 residues long. The V end lost 2 bases, the J end lost 2 bases, and 1 base lay between the germline ends.

This clone was seen more than once but under ten times. This chain joins TRBV15 and TRBJ2-7, with D maybe TRBD2 (6 bases). This CDR3 spans 15 amino acids. CDR1 LNHNV and CDR2 YYDKDF come from the germline V gene (reference sequence). The V and J ends lost 3 bases and 0 bases respectively, with 12 bases between them. CDR3 in DNA: TGTGCCACCAGCAGTAATGCGGGGAGCTCCTACGAGCAGTACTTC. Its protein product is CATSSNAGSSYEQYF.

This chain uses TRBV28 with TRBJ2-1; 10 nucleotides agree with TRBD2. Germline V gives CDR1 MDHEN, CDR2 SYDVKM. V gave up 3 bases and J gave up 6 bases; unmatched junction bases: 8. This CDR3 has 16 residues. In DNA form, the CDR3 reads TGTGCCAGCAGTTTGGTACTAGCGGGGCGACGCAATGAGCAGTTCTTC. Its protein product is CASSLVLAGRRNEQFF.

This clone was detected only a few times. V gene TRBV7-6 combines with J gene TRBJ2-5; 10 bases align to TRBD1. Per germline, CDR1 SGHVS and CDR2 FNYEAQ. J gave up 5 bases and V 4 bases, and 7 bases lay outside the gene matches. The CDR3 is made up of 15 amino acids. CDR3 residues: CASSSGQGVRETQYF. CDR3 DNA: TGTGCCAGCAGCTCCGGACAGGGGGTCAGGGAGACCCAGTACTTC.

The chain links TRBV7-2 to TRBJ1-1; D is perhaps TRBD1 (5 bases). V lost 0 bases and J lost 3, with 11 bases in between. Germline-derived CDR1 and CDR2 are SGHTA and FQGNSA. CDR3 length: 15 amino acids. The CDR3 DNA sequence: TGTGCCAGCAGCTTAGCGGGACCTCCGGACACTGAAGCTTTCTTT. Amino acids: CASSLAGPPDTEAFF.

This clone showed up just a few times. The chain couples TRBV6-5 to TRBJ2-1; 8 nucleotides agree with TRBD2. V was clipped by 4 bases and J by 5 bases; unmatched bases: 4. This CDR3 contains 14 residues. Germline-derived CDR1 and CDR2 are MNHEY and SVGAGI. The CDR3 nucleotides are TGTGCCAGCAGTTTACTAGCGGTTAACAATGAGCAGTTCTTC. Translating gives CASSLLAVNNEQFF.

The chain carries TRBV29-1 and TRBJ1-1; TRBD1 matches at 10 bases. Germline assignment: CDR1 SQVTM and CDR2 ANQGSEA. V was clipped by 4 bases and J by 1 base; unmatched bases: 9. The CDR3 runs 16 residues. The CDR3 reads CSVVRGQGLGNTEAFF. The CDR3, as DNA: TGCAGCGTTGTGAGGGGACAGGGGTTGGGGAACACTGAAGCTTTCTTT.

The CDR3 nucleotides read TGTGCCAGCAGCTTAGCCGGGTCCTCCTACTACGAGCAGTACTTC. Protein product: CASSLAGSSYYEQYF. The chain employs TRBV7-9 and TRBJ2-7, with D uncertain. The ends were cut back, 0 bases at V and 3 bases at J, with 12 bases in the middle. The CDR3 consists of 15 residues. Germline-derived CDR1 and CDR2 are SEHNR and FQNEAQ (reference sequence).

This clone was picked up a small number of times. The chain couples TRBV13 to TRBJ2-4; D uncertain. V gave up 1 base and J gave up 2 bases, with 12 bases separating them. The CDR3 runs 16 residues. Germline-derived CDR1 and CDR2 are PRHDT and FYEKMQ (reference sequence). The DNA for the CDR3 is TGTGCCAGCAGCTTAGCTCTAGAACTGCCCAAAAACATTCAGTACTTC. Its protein is CASSLALELPKNIQYF.

The rearrangement links TRBV6-6 to TRBJ1-3; D possibly corresponds to TRBD1 (6 bases). The V end was cut by 5 bases, the J end by 2 bases, with 10 bases between. Germline CDR1 reads MNHNY; CDR2 reads SVGAGI (reference sequence). The CDR3 loop spans 14 amino acids. CDR3 sequence (DNA): TGTGCCAGCAGTCTACAGGGTACTGGAAACACCATATATTTT. This sequence encodes CASSLQGTGNTIYF.

The sample holds a few counts of this clone. The V gene is TRBV5-1, the J gene TRBJ2-7, with D possibly being TRBD1 or TRBD2 (5 bases each). The CDR3 is 15 amino acids. Germline V lookup: CDR1 SGHRS, CDR2 YFSETQ. The V end was cut by 2 bases, the J end by 3 bases, with 15 bases between. CDR3: CASSFSLGTDYEQYF. The CDR3 region has the DNA TGCGCCAGCAGCTTTTCACTAGGGACGGACTACGAGCAGTACTTC.

This clone was detected a few times. The gene calls are TRBV10-3 and TRBJ2-5; D gene ambiguous. V was shortened by 3 bases and J by 5 bases, with 7 bases between the two germline ends. This CDR3 is built from 12 residues. Germline CDR1 reads ENHRY; CDR2 reads SYGVKD. CDR3 sequence (DNA): TGTGCCATCAGTGAAGTCCGGGAGACCCAGTACTTC. It specifies CAISEVRETQYF.

The chain carries TRBV2 and TRBJ2-5; D is unresolved. Germline CDR1 and CDR2: SNHLY and FYNNEI. V was pared by 2 bases and J by 5 bases, with 12 bases between. The CDR3 is 14 residues long. Written as DNA, the CDR3 is TGTGCCAGCAGTGAACAGAGGCTGGGGGAGACCCAGTACTTC. Its protein product is CASSEQRLGETQYF.

This clone appeared a few times. J is TRBJ2-1 and V is TRBV5-8; D perhaps matches TRBD1 (6 bases). From germline, CDR1 is SGHTS and CDR2 YDEGEE. The CDR3 extends over 12 amino acids. V lost 5 bases and J 10 bases, leaving 13 bases between the germline ends. The CDR3 region has the DNA TGTGCCAGCAGACACTGGACAGACGAGCAGTTCTTC. Translating it yields CASRHWTDEQFF.

This clone was observed a few times. This chain uses TRBV7-2 with TRBJ2-7, with 9 bases lining up with TRBD1. The ends lost 2 bases at V and 6 bases at J; junction bases unmatched: 5. Germline V gene data show CDR1 as SGHTA and CDR2 as FQGNSA. The CDR3 loop spans 14 amino acids. The CDR3 is CASSLSRQGGEQYF. CDR3 in DNA: TGTGCCAGCAGCTTAAGCCGACAGGGGGGCGAGCAGTACTTC.

The J gene is TRBJ2-3, the V gene TRBV4-1; 9 bases are shared with TRBD1. The V and J ends lost 2 bases and 2 bases, in that order; junction bases with no gene match: 8. The CDR3 consists of 17 residues. Germline-derived CDR1 and CDR2 are MGHRA and YSYEKL. The CDR3 reads CASSQMGRDRDTDTQYF. For the CDR3, the DNA is TGCGCCAGCAGCCAAATGGGTCGGGACAGGGACACAGATACGCAGTATTTT.

The chain recombines TRBV10-3 with TRBJ2-7; possibly TRBD2 for D (6 bases). Germline V gene lookup returns CDR1 ENHRY and CDR2 SYGVKD. The CDR3 spans 14 residues. Trimming removed 8 bases from V and 1 base from J, with 15 bases in between. The chain's CDR3 is CAILEGTGSYEQYF. The CDR3 DNA sequence: TGTGCCATCTTGGAGGGAACGGGATCCTACGAGCAGTACTTC.

The rearrangement links TRBV11-2 to TRBJ2-4; D is possibly TRBD1 or TRBD2 (5 bases each). CDR3 length: 12 residues. Trimming left V 5 bases short and J 6 bases short, with 8 bases between. Germline V gives CDR1 SGHAT, CDR2 FQNNGV. Written as DNA, the CDR3 is TGTGCCAGCAGCCATGGGGGAAACATTCAGTACTTC. It codes for CASSHGGNIQYF.

This clone was counted between two and nine times. The rearrangement links TRBV7-2 to TRBJ1-1; 7 bases map to TRBD1. The CDR3 sequence is 13 residues long. The V segment lost 5 bases and the J segment 5 bases; nucleotides outside the gene matches: 5. Germline assignment: CDR1 SGHTA and CDR2 FQGNSA. The CDR3 protein is CASSTSQGTEAFF. In DNA, the CDR3 is TGTGCCAGCAGCACATCACAGGGGACTGAAGCTTTCTTT.

This clone was recorded a few times. The genes are TRBV5-4 and TRBJ2-3, with 7 bases that match TRBD1. Germline assignment: CDR1 SGHNT and CDR2 YYREEE (reference sequence). The J segment lost 0 bases and the V segment lost 4 bases, leaving 5 bases of the junction unmatched. This CDR3 comprises 15 residues. Written as DNA, the CDR3 is TGTGCCAGCAGCATACACAGGGGAAGCACAGATACGCAGTATTTT. Amino acids: CASSIHRGSTDTQYF.

This clone was picked up a small number of times. The rearrangement uses TRBV5-6 and TRBJ2-5, with TRBD1 matching 8 bases. J lost 4 bases, V lost 4 bases, and 9 bases had no gene match. From germline, CDR1 is SGHDT and CDR2 YYEEEE. This CDR3 region has 15 residues. The CDR3, as DNA: TGTGCCAGCAGCGCTCGGACAGGGTTCTTAGAGACCCAGTACTTC. Its protein is CASSARTGFLETQYF.

CDR3 nucleotides: TGTGCCAGCTCACCACAGGCGCCCTATGGCTACACCTTC. Encoded protein: CASSPQAPYGYTF. The J gene is TRBJ1-2, the V gene TRBV18; D remains unclear. The germline gives CDR1 KGHSH, CDR2 LQKENI. The CDR3 is 13 residues long. Trimming stripped 1 base from V and 4 bases from J, with 7 bases between.